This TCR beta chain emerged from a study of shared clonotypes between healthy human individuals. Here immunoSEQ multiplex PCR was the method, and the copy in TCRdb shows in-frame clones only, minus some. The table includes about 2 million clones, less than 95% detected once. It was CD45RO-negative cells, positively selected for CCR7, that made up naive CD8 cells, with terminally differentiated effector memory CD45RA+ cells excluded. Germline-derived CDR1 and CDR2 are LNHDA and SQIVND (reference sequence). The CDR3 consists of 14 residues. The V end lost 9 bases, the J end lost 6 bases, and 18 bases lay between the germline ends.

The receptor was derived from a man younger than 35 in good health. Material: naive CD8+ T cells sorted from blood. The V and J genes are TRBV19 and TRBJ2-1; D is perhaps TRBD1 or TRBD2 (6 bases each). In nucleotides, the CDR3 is TGTGCCAGCCTAGAAGGGGGGCTTAGCAATGAGCAGTTCTTC. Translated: CASLEGGLSNEQFF.